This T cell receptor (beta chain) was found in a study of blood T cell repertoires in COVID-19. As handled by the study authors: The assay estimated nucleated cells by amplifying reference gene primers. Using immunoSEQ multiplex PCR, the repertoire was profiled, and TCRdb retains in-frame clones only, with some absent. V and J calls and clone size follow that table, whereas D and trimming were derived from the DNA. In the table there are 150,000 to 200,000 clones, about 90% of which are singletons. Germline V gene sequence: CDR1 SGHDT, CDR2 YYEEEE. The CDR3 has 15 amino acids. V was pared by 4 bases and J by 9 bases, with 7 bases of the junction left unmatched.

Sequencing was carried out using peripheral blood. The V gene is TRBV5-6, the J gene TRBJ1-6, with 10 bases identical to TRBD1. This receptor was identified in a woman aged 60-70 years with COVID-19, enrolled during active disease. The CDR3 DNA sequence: TGTGCCAGCAGCGAGGGGACAGGGGAGGTTTCACCCCTCCACTTT. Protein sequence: CASSEGTGEVSPLHF.